This T cell receptor beta chain was retrieved from a study of T cells in Graves' hyperthyroidism and ophthalmopathy. This clonotype showed up many times. Looked up from germline, CDR1 is SGHVS and CDR2 is FQNEAQ. The CDR3 is 19 amino acids. V lost 2 bases, J lost 5 bases, and 16 bases stayed unmatched. Amplification of TCR beta CDR3 regions was performed using RNA transcripts as template. HTBI primers were employed in a first-round RT-PCR of the TCR CDR3. TCRdb passed the multiplex PCR reads through MiXCR, listing each CDR3 protein once. Altogether under 400,000 distinct CDR3 sequences are present, approximately 13% being singletons, with the ten largest covering 9.5% to 11%.

Sequencing was done on a sample of blood. The V call is TRBV7-8, the J call TRBJ2-7; the match to TRBD1 covers 12 bases. The TCR comes from a woman aged 55-75 years with Graves' hyperthyroidism. The CDR3 DNA reads as TGTGCCAGCAGCTTACCTCGGGACAGGGGGCGCGTAGACACCGACGAGCAGTACTTC. Its protein product is CASSLPRDRGRVDTDEQYF.